This T cell receptor (beta chain) was captured in a study of shared clonotypes between healthy human individuals (dated by TCRdb to the early 2020s). Background on the whole study: The cohort comprised two women and a few men aged 18 to 49 years. The study deeply sequenced blood TCR repertoires of roughly five healthy adults to estimate repertoire size and the extent of clonotype sharing between individuals. For each donor, CD4 naive and CD4 memory were each given three plates, CD8 naive was given two plates, and CD8 memory was given one plate. To increase sequencing depth and limit assay-specific biases, TCR repertoire library preparation and sequencing were carried out by different laboratories using diverse techniques. Leukapheresis yielded between about 0.85 and 9.5 billion PBMCs per donor.

TCR CDR3 regions were amplified from genomic DNA by multiplex PCR using the deep immunoSEQ assay. Extracted genomic DNA from each cell subset was distributed evenly across all wells of several immunoSEQ 96-well plates, and each plate was treated as a replicate. For sorted subsets, each replicate PCR was loaded with 200 ng genomic DNA, equivalent to about 30,000 T cell genomes. The purified libraries were quantified using a Qubit 3.0 fluorometer, sized with a Bioanalyzer 2100, and then quantified again using the KAPA Library Quantification kit. Every immunoSEQ 96-well plate was sequenced on a dedicated single-read 150-cycle Illumina NextSeq 550 flow cell. The original pipeline was this. Because the immunoSEQ output held only junctional sequences and lacked quality scores, the filtering could not match the filtering applied to full-length reads. Sequences were annotated with PyIR, a Python wrapper for IgBLAST v1.9, and V/J genes and CDR3 were assigned using IMGT germline references. Any read was removed if the V/J assignment was weak (E-value above 1e-6), the CDR3 was missing, or the read contained stop codons, out-of-frame junctions, or ambiguous translated residues. V3J clonotypes were defined as sequences sharing the same inferred V gene, J gene, and CDR3 amino acid sequence. Percentage overlap between repertoires was computed as shared unique clonotypes divided by the size of the smaller repertoire. RTK rarefaction, the Chao1 estimator, and Recon v2.1 estimates of unobserved clonotypes were used to assess repertoire richness. OLGA was used to compute generation probabilities for all TCRbeta clonotypes that the gDNA method yielded from a handful of donors. Drawn from immuneACCESS, this table holds only the in-frame rearrangements with V and J called that TCRdb kept. Clones are partly lost; checked studies trace under half to an unresolved V gene and leave the rest unexplained. V and J calls and clone size come straight from that table; D and trimming were deduced from the DNA. The sample table holds approximately 640,000 clones, of which about 78% were seen once. Around 2% of the sample is taken by the ten largest.

Overall results and qualifications from the work: Across a handful of donors, 4.5% to 6.5% of naive CD4, around 3.3% of naive CD8, about 2.3% of memory CD4, and approximately 0.4% of memory CD8 clonotypes were shared. Pairwise subsampling led to the expectation that sequencing depth would affect the degree of clonotype sharing among donors. Larger estimated clonotype richness was generally found for naive subsets than for memory subsets. Sampling was restricted to blood, and TCR repertoires in tissues likely differ from the TCR repertoires found in blood. Even with the large sequencing depth, rarefaction of the sorted-subset datasets indicated that sequencing was incomplete. Compared with non-shared clonotypes, the clonotypes found in all four sorted-subset donors had higher generation probabilities. The small number of donors limited the genetic and exposure-history diversity represented.

Of note for this clone: Its antigen remains unidentified. Base quality data are lacking; no much larger clone is found one base away.

V sheds 3 bases and J sheds 2 bases, leaving 11 bases between their ends. As encoded in the germline V gene (reference sequence), CDR1 is MNHEY while CDR2 is SMNVEV. The CDR3 runs 14 amino acids, cysteine and phenylalanine included. The read is trimmed to its CDR3 DNA, 42 bases read in frame from base 1. Healthy HIV-negative adults with no recently reported acute infections or vaccinations were included as donors. Every donor was a Caucasian adult living in Nashville, Tennessee, USA. Magnetic negative selection was used to enrich CD4+ T cells, after which naive cells were positively selected on CD45RA and the negative fraction became the memory subset. Blood was collected by leukapheresis, and PBMCs were isolated by Ficoll-Histopaque density gradient centrifugation and then cryopreserved in liquid nitrogen vapor phase. Analytical flow cytometry was used to check the purity and quantity of each magnetically sorted T cell population. Each sorted fraction had its genomic DNA isolated and then quantified by UV absorbance on a Nanodrop 2000c.

The receptor was isolated from a woman in her twenties or thirties in good health. Recombination linked TRBV27 to TRBJ2-7; the D gene identity is not certain. Sequenced sample: memory CD4+ T cells sorted from blood. The sample's cell subset or site, from its label and the paper: CD45RA-negative fraction. CDR3 protein: CASSFGARAYEQYF. The DNA sequence reads TGTGCCAGCAGTTTTGGTGCCAGAGCCTACGAGCAGTACTTC.